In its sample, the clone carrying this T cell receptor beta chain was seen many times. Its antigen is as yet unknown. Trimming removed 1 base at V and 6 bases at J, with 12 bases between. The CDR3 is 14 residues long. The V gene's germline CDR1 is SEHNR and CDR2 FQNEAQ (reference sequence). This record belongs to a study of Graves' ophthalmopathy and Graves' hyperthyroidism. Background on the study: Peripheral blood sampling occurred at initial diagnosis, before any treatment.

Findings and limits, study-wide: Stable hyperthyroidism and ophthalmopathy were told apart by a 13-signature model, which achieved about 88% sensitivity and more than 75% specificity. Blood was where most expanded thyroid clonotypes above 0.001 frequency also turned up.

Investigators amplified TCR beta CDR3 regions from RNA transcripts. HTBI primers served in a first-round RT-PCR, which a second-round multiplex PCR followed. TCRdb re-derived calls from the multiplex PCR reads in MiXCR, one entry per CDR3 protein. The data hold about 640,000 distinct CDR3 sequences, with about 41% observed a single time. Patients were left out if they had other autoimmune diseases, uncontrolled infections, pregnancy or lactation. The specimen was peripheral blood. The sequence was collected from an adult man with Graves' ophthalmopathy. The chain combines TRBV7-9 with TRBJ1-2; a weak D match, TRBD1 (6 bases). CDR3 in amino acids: CASSLVGGLDGYTF. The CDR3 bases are TGTGCCAGCAGCTTAGTGGGGGGGCTCGATGGCTACACCTTC.